This TCR beta chain comes out of a study of blood T cell repertoires in COVID-19. Study-level background: Whether acute or convalescent, the COVID-19 samples came from the United States, Italy and Spain.

How the authors handled the data: Amplified reference gene primers provided the basis for estimating nucleated cell counts. Profiling relied on immunoSEQ multiplex PCR, and the TCRdb table lists in-frame clones only, not all of them. V and J calls and clone size are copied from that table; D and trimming were computed from the DNA. The sample has around 300,000 clones, over 70% seen once. This CDR3 spans 16 amino acids. CDR1 is LGHDT, CDR2 YNNKEL, per germline (reference sequence). V was cut by 0 bases and J by 0 bases, with 12 bases left in between. V is TRBV3-1 (or the pseudogene TRBV3-2) and J is TRBJ2-7; D not resolved. Sequencing was performed on peripheral blood. This TCR came from a man aged 25 to 45 with active or convalescent COVID-19. CDR3 residues: CASSQDITAVSYEQYF. In nucleotides, the CDR3 is TGTGCCAGCAGCCAAGATATTACGGCGGTCTCCTACGAGCAGTACTTC.